This T cell receptor beta chain was sequenced for a study of blood T cell repertoires in COVID-19. Trimming removed 1 base from V and 4 bases from J, with 11 bases in between. This CDR3 comprises 15 residues. Germline V gene lookup returns CDR1 SGHTA and CDR2 FQGNSA. The repertoire was sequenced with immunoSEQ multiplex PCR; TCRdb's copy has only in-frame clones and lacks some. The sample has roughly 140,000 clones, roughly 80% seen once. The receptor was derived from a woman of 80 years or more with acute or convalescent COVID-19. Specimen: peripheral blood. The V gene is TRBV7-2, the J gene TRBJ1-5, with a weak D call TRBD1 (6 bases). This CDR3 is CASSLVGAENQPQHF. CDR3 DNA: TGTGCCAGCAGCTTAGTGGGGGCCGAGAATCAGCCCCAGCATTTT.